This T cell receptor (beta chain) was captured in a study of beta chain features in type 1 diabetes (dated by TCRdb to the late 2010s). For context, the study as a whole: Mean age, gender distribution, total cell number and subset yield did not differ between patients and healthy donors. Regulatory and stem cell-like memory subsets were obtained from only 8 patients and roughly 8 healthy donors, while naive and central memory subsets were obtained from all 30 or so donors. A total of some 100,000,000 sorted cells were examined across all samples, and a strong correlation was observed between cell number per subset and RNA yield. In the study, TCRB repertoires of sorted circulating CD4+ T cell subsets from recently diagnosed type 1 diabetes patients were compared with those of matched healthy donors.

All of the isolated RNA was reverse transcribed with the High Capacity cDNA Reverse Transcription Kit, so expressed TCRB transcripts were sequenced. Deep immunoSEQ sequencing was performed on naive, central memory and regulatory T cell samples, with an average of around 3.5 million total reads per sample. Sorted cells were lysed in RLT buffer, and RNA was extracted using DNase-treated RNeasy Micro or Mini kits according to cell number. Each cell subset was processed on its own to prevent cross-contamination, while patient and healthy donor samples were processed together. TCRB sequences were amplified from cDNA with the immunoSEQ multiplex PCR, producing 87-bp fragments spanning the CDR3 region. Sequencing of the amplicons was done on the Illumina HiSeq platform. The authors' analysis ran thus. PCR bias was corrected computationally using synthetic template baselines, and reads within Hamming distance 2 were collapsed, with unmergeable singletons discarded. Reads were aligned against IMGT to assign V, D and J genes, CDR3 length and insertions or deletions at six rearrangement sites. Within each subset, clonotype counts were normalized to sorted cell number, and only after that were true diversity and Gini coefficients computed with the tcR R package. Repertoire sharing was quantified using the overlap coefficient calculated on TCRB nucleotide sequences. Out-of-frame TCRB sequences from naive cells were analyzed as a proxy for the pre-selection repertoire. Entries here come from immuneACCESS through TCRdb and include only in-frame sequences with V and J called. Some clones fail to appear in such tables; in the studies checked, an unresolved V gene covers under half of the shortfall, and the cause of the remainder is unknown. Clone size and the V and J calls come from that table; the DNA yielded D and trimming. Counted in this sample were 300,000 to 350,000 clones; 13% of them appeared once. Over 0.014% of the sample rests with the top ten.

Each donor gave one peripheral blood draw, averaging roughly 100 mL, which was collected into heparinised tubes. A BD FACSAria II and a panel including CD45RO, CCR7, CD25, CD127, CD95 and CD27 were used to sort naive, central memory, regulatory and stem cell-like memory CD4+ T cells. Every sorted population had a purity above 95%. PBMCs were isolated immediately by Lymphoprep density gradient centrifugation and stained directly without culture. So that batch effects would be minimized, each experiment stained and sorted samples in pairs, pairing one healthy donor with one patient. The full study reports these points: Shorter templates might have been favored by PCR, but patient and control samples were amplified and corrected together, so both groups would have been affected equally by any skew. At VDJ recombination sites, type 1 diabetes patients had fewer insertions and more deleted nucleotides, which implies abnormalities in thymic rearrangement. Naive, central memory and regulatory TCRB repertoires appeared more similar among patients than among healthy donors. Because cDNA was sequenced instead of genomic DNA, highly expressing activated cells could be over-represented, though the groups showed no difference in activation or CD3 levels. Type 1 diabetes patients showed a moderate but significant shortening of TCRB CDR3 length in all four CD4+ subsets. Because small numbers of individuals were included in the HLA sub-analyses, any influence of HLA type on TCRB rearrangement was left unresolved.

A word on this clone: Its binding antigen is unknown. No base-level quality is on record; no much larger clone is a single base apart.

From the germline V gene, CDR1 is SNHLY and CDR2 is FYNNEI. The CDR3 runs 12 residues from the cysteine to the phenylalanine. CDR3 DNA only is kept here, 36 bases in frame from base 1. Trimming at the junction amounts to 7 bases on V and 0 bases on J, and the germline ends lie 5 bases apart. This receptor was taken from a woman aged 18-29 years with type 1 diabetes. The V and J segments used are TRBV2 and TRBJ2-3; the D gene remains uncertain. Sequenced sample: naive CD4+ T cells from blood. Explained via the paper, the cell subset or site label denotes: true naive CD4+ T cells. The CDR3 has the sequence CASKTSTDTQYF. The DNA sequence reads TGTGCCAGCAAAACTAGCACAGATACGCAGTATTTT.